This record looks at one T cell receptor (beta chain) sequence and its context. This entry is derived from a study of CD8 T cells in Susac syndrome. Trimming took off 0 bases at V and 10 bases at J, with 13 bases between the two ends. The CDR3 loop spans 15 amino acids. Per the germline V gene, CDR1 is SGHAT and CDR2 is FQNNGV. cDNA came from roughly 0.5 to 1 ug RNA primed by random hexamers. TCRdb passed the immunoSEQ multiplex PCR reads through MiXCR, listing each CDR3 protein once. The sample contains roughly 200,000 distinct CDR3 sequences, 95% of which appear only once. This clonotype originated in a human donor with multiple sclerosis. The material sequenced was CD4+ T cells from PBMCs. The V gene is TRBV11-2, the J gene TRBJ1-6, with D maybe TRBD1 (5 bases). The CDR3: CASSLEGGVGSPLHF. The CDR3 DNA follows: TGTGCCAGCAGCTTAGAGGGAGGGGTAGGATCACCCCTCCACTTT.